These 11 T cell receptor beta chains came from one sample sequenced in a study of blood T cell repertoires in COVID-19. TCRdb's table, derived via immunoSEQ multiplex PCR, lists solely in-frame clones and lacks some. The sample holds about 220,000 clones, around 80% seen once. Input material: peripheral blood. These TCRs come from a human donor in a cohort sampled during active COVID-19.

The rearrangement joins TRBV5-1 to TRBJ2-7; D remains unclear. CDR3 length: 14 amino acids. The germline gives CDR1 SGHRS, CDR2 YFSETQ. Trimming removed 0 bases at V and 0 bases at J, with 7 bases between. The CDR3 loop is CASSLAPPSYEQYF. The CDR3 coding sequence is TGCGCCAGCAGCTTGGCCCCTCCCTCCTACGAGCAGTACTTC.

This clone has ten or more counts. An end of the junction differs from the germline gene, which may be a read error. The chain joins TRBV5-4 to TRBJ1-1; 7 nucleotides align to TRBD1. The germline V gene has CDR1 SGHNT and CDR2 YYREEE (reference sequence). CDR3 length: 11 amino acids. The chain's CDR3 is CASSLTGEYMF. For the CDR3, the DNA is TGTGCCAGCAGCTTGACAGGGGAATACATGTTT.

V gene TRBV27 combines with J gene TRBJ2-7, with 7 bases that match TRBD2. CDR1 is MNHEY and CDR2 is SMNVEV in the germline V gene (reference sequence). Trimming removed 4 bases from V and 5 bases from J; junction bases left unmatched: 8. The CDR3 runs 14 residues. DNA of the CDR3: TGTGCCAGCAGTTCCCGCGGGAGTAGCAACGAGCAGTACTTC. It specifies CASSSRGSSNEQYF.

The chain links TRBV5-4 to TRBJ2-1; 15 bases match TRBD2. V was pared by 3 bases and J by 7 bases, with 2 bases of the junction left unmatched. Germline V gene sequence: CDR1 SGHNT, CDR2 YYREEE (reference sequence). The CDR3 consists of 15 residues. The CDR3 loop reads CASSSGTSGGNEQFF. The CDR3 nucleotides read TGTGCCAGCAGCTCCGGGACTAGCGGGGGGAATGAGCAGTTCTTC. The variable domain in full, with the rest retrieved from reference TRBV5-4 and TRBJ2-1, is ETGVTQSPTHLIKTRGQQVTLRCSSQSGHNTVSWYQQALGQGPQFIFQYYREEENGRGNFPPRFSGLQFPNYSSELNVNALELDDSALYLCASSSGTSGGNEQFFGPGTRLTVL.

To note about this clone: Other DNA sequences in the sample encode the same CDR3. The J gene is TRBJ1-4, the V gene TRBV5-1; 11 nucleotides match TRBD1. Germline CDR1 reads SGHRS; CDR2 reads YFSETQ. The ends lost 0 bases at V and 7 bases at J; junction bases unmatched: 2. The CDR3 has 15 amino acids. CDR3 residues: CASSLEGQGGEKLFF. DNA of the CDR3: TGCGCCAGCAGCTTGGAGGGACAGGGGGGTGAAAAACTGTTTTTT.

The chain employs TRBV18 and TRBJ1-3; 7 bases fit TRBD1. The CDR3 spans 17 residues. Germline V gene lookup returns CDR1 KGHSH and CDR2 LQKENI. Unmatched junction bases numbered 13, after V lost 6 bases and J lost 2 bases. CDR3 DNA sequence: TGTGCCAGCTCTTTTGCCCCGGGACAGATGACTGGAAACACCATATATTTT. This gives the protein CASSFAPGQMTGNTIYF. Full variable domain (outside the CDR3, taken from reference TRBV18 and TRBJ1-3): NAGVMQNPRHLVRRRGQEARLRCSPMKGHSHVYWYRQLPEEGLKFMVYLQKENIIDESGMPKERFSAEFPKEGPSILRIQQVVRGDSAAYFCASSFAPGQMTGNTIYFGEGSWLTVV.

The chain couples TRBV6-6 to TRBJ2-3, with D possibly matching TRBD2 (6 bases). CDR3 size: 16 residues. Trimming stripped 6 bases from V and 0 bases from J, with 16 bases between. CDR1 is MNHNY, CDR2 SVGAGI, per germline (reference sequence). CDR3 in amino acids: CASRAGTTSSTDTQYF. CDR3 DNA: TGTGCCAGCAGAGCGGGCACAACCTCTAGCACAGATACGCAGTATTTT.

The CDR3 here is CASSYLDSLFNSPLHF. The CDR3 region has the DNA TGTGCCAGCAGCTACCTGGACAGTCTATTCAATTCACCCCTCCACTTT. The chain is built from TRBV5-8 and TRBJ1-6; the D gene is possibly TRBD1 (6 bases). Germline CDR1 reads SGHTS; CDR2 reads YDEGEE. Trimming took off 3 bases at V and 7 bases at J, with 17 bases between the two ends. The CDR3 runs to 16 residues.

This chain uses TRBV19 with TRBJ1-4; D remains unclear. CDR3 length: 15 residues. Germline V gives CDR1 LNHDA, CDR2 SQIVND (reference sequence). Between the trimmed V and J ends, which lost 6 bases and 2 bases, there was a span of 13 bases. CDR3: CASRENSGTNEKLFF. In DNA, the CDR3 is TGTGCCAGTAGAGAGAACAGCGGGACTAATGAAAAACTGTTTTTT.

V usage is TRBV7-2 and J usage is TRBJ2-7; D perhaps matches TRBD1 (6 bases). CDR3 length equals 13 residues. The V gene lost 6 bases and the J gene lost 1 base, with 10 bases spanning the gap. Germline loops: CDR1 SGHTA, CDR2 FQGNSA. The CDR3 loop is CASSRQDSYEQYF. In nucleotides, the CDR3 is TGTGCCAGCAGTAGACAGGATTCCTACGAGCAGTACTTC.

The chain links TRBV19 to TRBJ1-1, with 9 bases matching TRBD1. Germline loops: CDR1 LNHDA, CDR2 SQIVND (reference sequence). The trim removed 6 bases at V and 7 bases at J, leaving 9 bases unmatched. The CDR3 is 14 amino acids. The CDR3 sequence is CASSLRDRDLEAFF. The CDR3 DNA is TGTGCCAGTAGCCTCCGGGACAGGGACCTTGAAGCTTTCTTT.